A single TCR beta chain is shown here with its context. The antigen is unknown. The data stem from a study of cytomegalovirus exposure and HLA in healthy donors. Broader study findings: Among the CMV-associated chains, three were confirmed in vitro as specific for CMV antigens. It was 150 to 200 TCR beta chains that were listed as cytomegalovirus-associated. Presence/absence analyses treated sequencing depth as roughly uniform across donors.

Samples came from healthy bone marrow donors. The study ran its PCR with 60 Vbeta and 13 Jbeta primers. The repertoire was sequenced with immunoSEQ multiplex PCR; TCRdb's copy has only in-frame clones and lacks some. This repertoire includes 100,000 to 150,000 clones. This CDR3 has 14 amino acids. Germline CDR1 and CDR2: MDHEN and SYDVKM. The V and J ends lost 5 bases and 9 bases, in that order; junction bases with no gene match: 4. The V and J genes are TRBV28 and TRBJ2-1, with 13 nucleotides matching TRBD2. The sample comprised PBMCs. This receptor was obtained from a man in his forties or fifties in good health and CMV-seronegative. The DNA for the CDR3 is TGTGCCAGCAGTCAGACTAGCGGGAGGTCTGAGCAGTTCTTC. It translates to CASSQTSGRSEQFF.